The source of this T cell receptor (beta chain) is a study of shared clonotypes between healthy human individuals. The overall study: Researchers assigned three CD4 naive, three CD4 memory, two CD8 naive and one CD8 memory plate to each donor.

Generated by immunoSEQ multiplex PCR, the TCRdb table keeps only in-frame clones and is missing some. Of some 1.5 million clones listed, approximately 98% are singletons. Note on this clone: Its antigen remains unknown.

The study's findings and limits: Naive subsets tended to show greater estimated richness than memory subsets.

Germline lookup yields CDR1 SGHNT and CDR2 YYREEE (reference sequence). This CDR3 region has 16 residues. The junction had 10 bases not matched to a gene; V was cut back by 5 bases and J by 4 bases. The donor population consisted of healthy HIV-negative adults with no recent acute infections or vaccinations. The chain carries TRBV5-4 and TRBJ2-3, with 10 bases that match TRBD2. The receptor was isolated from a man younger than 40 in good health. Specimen: naive CD4+ T cells sorted from blood. The subset is: CD45RA+ positively selected. The CDR3 sequence: CASRDLAGVGADTQYF. The CDR3 DNA reads as TGTGCCAGCAGGGATCTAGCGGGAGTTGGTGCAGATACGCAGTATTTT.